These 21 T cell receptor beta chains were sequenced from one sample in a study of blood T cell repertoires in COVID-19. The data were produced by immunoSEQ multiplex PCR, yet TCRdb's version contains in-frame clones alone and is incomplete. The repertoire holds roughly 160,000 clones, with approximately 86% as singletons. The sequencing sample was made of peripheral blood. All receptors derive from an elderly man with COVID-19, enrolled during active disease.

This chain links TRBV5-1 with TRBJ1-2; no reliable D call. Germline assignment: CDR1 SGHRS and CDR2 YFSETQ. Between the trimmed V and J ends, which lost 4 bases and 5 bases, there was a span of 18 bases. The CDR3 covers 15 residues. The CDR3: CASSVNREKGYGYTF. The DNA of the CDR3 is TGCGCCAGCAGCGTCAATCGGGAGAAAGGATATGGCTACACCTTC.

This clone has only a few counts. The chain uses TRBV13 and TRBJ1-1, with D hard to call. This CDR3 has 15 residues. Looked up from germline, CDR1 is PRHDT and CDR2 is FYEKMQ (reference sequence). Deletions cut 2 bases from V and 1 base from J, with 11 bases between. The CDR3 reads CASSLRVRRNTEAFF. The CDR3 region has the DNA TGTGCCAGCAGCTTACGAGTCAGGCGGAACACTGAAGCTTTCTTT. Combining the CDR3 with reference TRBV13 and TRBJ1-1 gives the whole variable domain AAGVIQSPRHLIKEKRETATLKCYPIPRHDTVYWYQQGPGQDPQFLISFYEKMQSDKGSIPDRFSAQQFSDYHSELNMSSLELGDSALYFCASSLRVRRNTEAFFGQGTRLTVV.

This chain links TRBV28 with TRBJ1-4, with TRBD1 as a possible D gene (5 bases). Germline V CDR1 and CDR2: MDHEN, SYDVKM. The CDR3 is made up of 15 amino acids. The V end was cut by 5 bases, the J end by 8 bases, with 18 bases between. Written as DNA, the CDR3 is TGTGCCAGCAGTCCCTGGGGCAGTGCTTGGGAAAAACTGTTTTTT. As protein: CASSPWGSAWEKLFF.

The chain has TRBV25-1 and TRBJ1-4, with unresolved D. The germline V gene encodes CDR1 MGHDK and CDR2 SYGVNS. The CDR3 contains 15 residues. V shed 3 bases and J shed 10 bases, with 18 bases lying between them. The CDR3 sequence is CASSDPNGRRGKLFF. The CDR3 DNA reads TGTGCCAGCAGTGACCCCAACGGCCGGCGGGGAAAACTGTTTTTT.

The CDR3 coding sequence is TGTGCCAGCAGCTTGTCTAGCGGGGGGACCCAAGAGACCCAGTACTTC. Translated, it gives CASSLSSGGTQETQYF. The chain is built from TRBV11-1 and TRBJ2-5, with 11 bases fitting TRBD2. The CDR3 consists of 16 residues. The trim removed 3 bases at V and 1 base at J, leaving 4 bases unmatched. Germline loops: CDR1 SGHAT, CDR2 FQDESV (reference sequence). Using reference TRBV11-1 and TRBJ2-5 for the parts outside the CDR3, the full variable domain is EAEVAQSPRYKITEKSQAVAFWCDPISGHATLYWYRQILGQGPELLVQFQDESVVDDSQLPKDRFSAERLKGVDSTLKIQPAELGDSAMYLCASSLSSGGTQETQYFGPGTRLLVL.

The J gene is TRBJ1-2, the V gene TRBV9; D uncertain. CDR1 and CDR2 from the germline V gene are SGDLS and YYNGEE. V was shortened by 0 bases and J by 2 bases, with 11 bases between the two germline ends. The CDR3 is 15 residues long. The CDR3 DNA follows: TGTGCCAGCAGCGTAGGGGTTGGACTCAACTATGGCTACACCTTC. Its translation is CASSVGVGLNYGYTF.

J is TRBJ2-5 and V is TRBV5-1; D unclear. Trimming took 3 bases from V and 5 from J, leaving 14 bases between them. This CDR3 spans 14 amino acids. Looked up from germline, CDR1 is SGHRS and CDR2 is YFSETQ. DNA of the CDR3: TGCGCCAGCAGCTCTCAGAGAGCCGGGGAGACCCAGTACTTC. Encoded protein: CASSSQRAGETQYF.

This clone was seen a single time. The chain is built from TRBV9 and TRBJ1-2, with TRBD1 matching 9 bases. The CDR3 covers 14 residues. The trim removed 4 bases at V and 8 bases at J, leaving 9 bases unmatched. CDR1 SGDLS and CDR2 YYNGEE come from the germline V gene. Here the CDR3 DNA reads TGTGCCAGCAGCCGGGACAGGGAGCGCCAGGGCTACACCTTC. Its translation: CASSRDRERQGYTF.

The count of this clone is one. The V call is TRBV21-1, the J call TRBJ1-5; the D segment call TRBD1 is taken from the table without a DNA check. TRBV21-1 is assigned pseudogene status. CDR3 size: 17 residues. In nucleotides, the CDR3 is TGTGCCAGCAGCAAAGCTGGGACAGGGCATGGCAATCAGCCCCAGCATTTT. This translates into CASSKAGTGHGNQPQHF.

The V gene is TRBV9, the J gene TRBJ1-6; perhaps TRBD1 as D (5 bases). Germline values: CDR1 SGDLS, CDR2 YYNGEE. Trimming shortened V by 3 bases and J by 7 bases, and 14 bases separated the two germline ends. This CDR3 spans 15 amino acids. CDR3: CASSADTGSNSPLHF. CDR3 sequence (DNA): TGTGCCAGCAGCGCCGACACAGGTTCCAATTCACCCCTCCACTTT.

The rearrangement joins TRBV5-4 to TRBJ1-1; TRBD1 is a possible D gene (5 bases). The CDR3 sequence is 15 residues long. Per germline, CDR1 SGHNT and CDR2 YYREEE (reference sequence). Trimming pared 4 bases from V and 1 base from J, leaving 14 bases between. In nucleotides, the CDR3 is TGTGCCAGCAGCCCCCCTGGGGCAGAGAACACTGAAGCTTTCTTT. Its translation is CASSPPGAENTEAFF.

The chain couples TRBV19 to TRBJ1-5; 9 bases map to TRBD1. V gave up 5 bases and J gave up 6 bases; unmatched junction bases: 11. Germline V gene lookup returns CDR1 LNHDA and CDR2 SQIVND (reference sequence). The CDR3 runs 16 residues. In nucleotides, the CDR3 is TGTGCCAGTAGTCACCGGACAGGGGCCACGGGTCAGCCCCAGCATTTT. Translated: CASSHRTGATGQPQHF. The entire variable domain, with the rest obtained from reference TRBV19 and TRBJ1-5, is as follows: DGGITQSPKYLFRKEGQNVTLSCEQNLNHDAMYWYRQDPGQGLRLIYYSQIVNDFQKGDIAEGYSVSREKKESFPLTVTSAQKNPTAFYLCASSHRTGATGQPQHFGDGTRLSIL.

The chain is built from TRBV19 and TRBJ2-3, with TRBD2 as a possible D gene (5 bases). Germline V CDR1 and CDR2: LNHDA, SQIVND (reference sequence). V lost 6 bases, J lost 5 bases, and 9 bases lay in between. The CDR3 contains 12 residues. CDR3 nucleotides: TGTGCCAGTAGCCCCGGAGGAGATACGCAGTATTTT. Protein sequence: CASSPGGDTQYF.

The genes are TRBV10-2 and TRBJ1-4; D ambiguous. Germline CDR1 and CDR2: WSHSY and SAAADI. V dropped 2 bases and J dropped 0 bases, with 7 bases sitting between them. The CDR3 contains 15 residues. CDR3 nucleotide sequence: TGCGCCAGCAGTGAGGATACTGCAACTAATGAAAAACTGTTTTTT. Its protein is CASSEDTATNEKLFF.

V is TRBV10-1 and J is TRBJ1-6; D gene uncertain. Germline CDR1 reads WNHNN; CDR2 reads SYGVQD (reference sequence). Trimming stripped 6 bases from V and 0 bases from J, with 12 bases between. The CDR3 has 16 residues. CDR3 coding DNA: TGCGCCAGCAGCCCTCGGTGGAGCTCCTATAATTCACCCCTCCACTTT. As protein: CASSPRWSSYNSPLHF.

In DNA form, the CDR3 reads TGTGCCAGCAGCCATTGGGAGGGGGTTTCCTATAATTCACCCCTCCACTTT. It encodes CASSHWEGVSYNSPLHF. This rearrangement joins TRBV11-3 to TRBJ1-6, with a weak D call TRBD1 (6 bases). V was cut by 5 bases and J by 1 base, with 15 bases left in between. CDR3 size: 17 residues. Germline V gene sequence: CDR1 SGHNT, CDR2 YENEEA.

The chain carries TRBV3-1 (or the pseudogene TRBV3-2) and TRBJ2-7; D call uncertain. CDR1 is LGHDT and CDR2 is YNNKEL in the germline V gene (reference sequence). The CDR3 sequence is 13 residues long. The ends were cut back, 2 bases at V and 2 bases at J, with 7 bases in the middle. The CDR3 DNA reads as TGTGCCAGCAGCCAAAAGCAGGCCTACGAGCAGTACTTC. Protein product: CASSQKQAYEQYF.

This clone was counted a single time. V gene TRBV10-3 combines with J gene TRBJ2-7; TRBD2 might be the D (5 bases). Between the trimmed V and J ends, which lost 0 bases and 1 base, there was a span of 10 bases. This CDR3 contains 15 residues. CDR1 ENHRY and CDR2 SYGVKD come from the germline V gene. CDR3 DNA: TGTGCCATCAGTGAGTCGGGGAGAGGGTCCTACGAGCAGTACTTC. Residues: CAISESGRGSYEQYF.

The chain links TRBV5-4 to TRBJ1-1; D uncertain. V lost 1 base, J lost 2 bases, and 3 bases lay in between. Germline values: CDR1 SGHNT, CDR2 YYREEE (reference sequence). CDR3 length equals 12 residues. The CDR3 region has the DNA TGTGCCAGCAGCTTGCTAAACACTGAAGCTTTCTTT. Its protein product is CASSLLNTEAFF.

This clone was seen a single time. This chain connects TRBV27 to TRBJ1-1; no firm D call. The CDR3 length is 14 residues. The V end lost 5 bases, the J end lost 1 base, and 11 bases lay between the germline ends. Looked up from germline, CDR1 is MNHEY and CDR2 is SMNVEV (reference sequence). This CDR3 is CASSPGLTNTEAFF. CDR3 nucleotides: TGTGCCAGCAGTCCCGGACTGACGAACACTGAAGCTTTCTTT.

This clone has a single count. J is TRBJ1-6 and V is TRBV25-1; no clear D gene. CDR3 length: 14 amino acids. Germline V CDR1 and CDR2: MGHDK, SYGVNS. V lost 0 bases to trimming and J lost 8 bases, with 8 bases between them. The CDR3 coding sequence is TGTGCCAGCAGTGAATACCCCCTCTATTCACCCCTCCACTTT. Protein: CASSEYPLYSPLHF.